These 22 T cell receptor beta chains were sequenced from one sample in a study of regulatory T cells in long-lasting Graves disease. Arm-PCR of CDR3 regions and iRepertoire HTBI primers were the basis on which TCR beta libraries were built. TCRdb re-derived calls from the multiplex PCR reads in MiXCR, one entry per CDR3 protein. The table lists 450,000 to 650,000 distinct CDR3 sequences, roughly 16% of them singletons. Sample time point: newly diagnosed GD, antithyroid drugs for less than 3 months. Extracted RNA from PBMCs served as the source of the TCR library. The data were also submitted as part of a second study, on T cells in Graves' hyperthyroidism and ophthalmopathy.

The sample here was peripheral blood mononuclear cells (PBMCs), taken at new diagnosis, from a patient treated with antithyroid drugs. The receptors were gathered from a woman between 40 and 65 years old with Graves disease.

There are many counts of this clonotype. The CDR3 coding sequence is TGTGCCAGCAGAGGACCTGGGGGCAATCAGCCCCAGCATTTT. Amino acid sequence: CASRGPGGNQPQHF. The chain combines TRBV6-1 with TRBJ1-5; D gene ambiguous. V gave up 6 bases and J gave up 2 bases, with 11 bases separating them. The germline gives CDR1 MNHNS, CDR2 SASEGT. The CDR3 contains 14 residues.

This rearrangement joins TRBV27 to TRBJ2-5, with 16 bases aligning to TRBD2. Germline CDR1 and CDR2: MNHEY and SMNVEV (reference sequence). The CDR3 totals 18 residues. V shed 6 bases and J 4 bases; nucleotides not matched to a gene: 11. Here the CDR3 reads CASSLHGTSGGAGETQYF. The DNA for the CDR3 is TGTGCCAGCAGCCTTCACGGGACTAGCGGGGGGGCTGGAGAGACCCAGTACTTC.

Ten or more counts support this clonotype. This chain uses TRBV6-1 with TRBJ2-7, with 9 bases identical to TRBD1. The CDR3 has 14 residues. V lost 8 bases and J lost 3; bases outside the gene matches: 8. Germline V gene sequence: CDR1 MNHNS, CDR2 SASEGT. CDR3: CASSRTTGGYEQYF. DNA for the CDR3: TGTGCCAGCTCTCGAACGACAGGGGGCTACGAGCAGTACTTC.

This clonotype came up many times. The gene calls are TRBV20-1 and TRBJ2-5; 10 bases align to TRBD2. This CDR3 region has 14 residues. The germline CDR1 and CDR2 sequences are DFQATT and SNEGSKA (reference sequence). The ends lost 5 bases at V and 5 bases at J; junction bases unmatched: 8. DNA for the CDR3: TGCAGTGCTCACGAGCGGGGGGGCGTCGAGACCCAGTACTTC. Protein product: CSAHERGGVETQYF.

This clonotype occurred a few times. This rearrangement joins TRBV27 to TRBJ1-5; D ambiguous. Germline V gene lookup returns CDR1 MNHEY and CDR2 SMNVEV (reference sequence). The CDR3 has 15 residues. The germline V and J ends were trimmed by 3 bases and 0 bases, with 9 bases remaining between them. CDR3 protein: CASSLKPYSNQPQHF. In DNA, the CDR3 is TGTGCCAGCAGTTTGAAACCATATAGCAATCAGCCCCAGCATTTT.

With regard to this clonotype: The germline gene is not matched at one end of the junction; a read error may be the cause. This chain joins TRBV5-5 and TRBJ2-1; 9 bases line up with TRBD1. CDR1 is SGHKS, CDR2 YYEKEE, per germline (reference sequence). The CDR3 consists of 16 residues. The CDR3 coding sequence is TGCGCCAGCAGCGCCTCCGGGACAGGGACCGTCAATGAGCAGTTCTTC. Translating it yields CASSASGTGTVNEQFF.

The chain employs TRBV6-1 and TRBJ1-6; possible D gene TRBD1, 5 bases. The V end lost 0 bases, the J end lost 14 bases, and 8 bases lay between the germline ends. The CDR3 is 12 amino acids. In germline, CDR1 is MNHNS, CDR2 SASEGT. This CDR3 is CASSEAGVSLHF. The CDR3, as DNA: TGTGCCAGCAGTGAAGCGGGGGTGTCCCTCCACTTT.

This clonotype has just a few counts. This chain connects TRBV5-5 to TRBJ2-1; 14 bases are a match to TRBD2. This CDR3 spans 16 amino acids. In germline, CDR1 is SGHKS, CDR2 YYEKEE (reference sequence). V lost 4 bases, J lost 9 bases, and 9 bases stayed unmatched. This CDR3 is CASSKGLAGGPGEQFF. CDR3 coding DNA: TGTGCCAGCAGCAAAGGACTAGCGGGGGGCCCCGGTGAGCAGTTCTTC.

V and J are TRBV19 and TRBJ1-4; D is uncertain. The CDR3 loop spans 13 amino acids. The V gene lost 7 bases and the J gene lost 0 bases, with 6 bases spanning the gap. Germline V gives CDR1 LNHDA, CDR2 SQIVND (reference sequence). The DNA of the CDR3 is TGTGCCAGTACCCTTGCAACTAATGAAAAACTGTTTTTT. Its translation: CASTLATNEKLFF.

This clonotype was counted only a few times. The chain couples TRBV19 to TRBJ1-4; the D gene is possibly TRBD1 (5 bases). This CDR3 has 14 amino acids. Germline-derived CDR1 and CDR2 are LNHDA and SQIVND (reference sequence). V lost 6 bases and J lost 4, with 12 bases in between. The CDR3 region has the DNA TGTGCCAGTAGCACCGACAGCCTTAATGAAAAACTGTTTTTT. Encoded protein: CASSTDSLNEKLFF.

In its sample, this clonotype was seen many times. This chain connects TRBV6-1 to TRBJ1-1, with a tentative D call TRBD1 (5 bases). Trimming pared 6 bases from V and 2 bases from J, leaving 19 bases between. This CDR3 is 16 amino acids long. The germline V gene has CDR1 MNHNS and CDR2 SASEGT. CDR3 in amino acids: CASRITSGAGNTEAFF. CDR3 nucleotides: TGTGCCAGCAGAATTACCAGTGGGGCGGGAAACACTGAAGCTTTCTTT.

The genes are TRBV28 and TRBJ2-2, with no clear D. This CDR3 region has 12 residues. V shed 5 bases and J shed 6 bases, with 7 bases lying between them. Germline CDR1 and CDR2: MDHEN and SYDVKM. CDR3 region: CASSGTAGELFF. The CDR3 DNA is TGTGCCAGCAGTGGAACCGCCGGGGAGCTGTTTTTT.

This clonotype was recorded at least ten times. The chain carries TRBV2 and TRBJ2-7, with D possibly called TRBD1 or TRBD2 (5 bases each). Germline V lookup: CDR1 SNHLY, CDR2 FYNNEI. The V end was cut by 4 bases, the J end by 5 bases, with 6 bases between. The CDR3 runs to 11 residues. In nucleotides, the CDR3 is TGTGCCAGCAGTGGAGGGGACGAGCAGTACTTC. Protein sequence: CASSGGDEQYF.

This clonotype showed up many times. CDR3 amino acids: CASTPGVSKLFF. The CDR3 DNA reads TGTGCCAGTACCCCAGGAGTCAGTAAACTGTTTTTT. The chain couples TRBV19 to TRBJ1-4; unclear D gene. Germline V gene data show CDR1 as LNHDA and CDR2 as SQIVND (reference sequence). This CDR3 has 12 residues. Trimming took off 7 bases at V and 11 bases at J, with 14 bases between the two ends.

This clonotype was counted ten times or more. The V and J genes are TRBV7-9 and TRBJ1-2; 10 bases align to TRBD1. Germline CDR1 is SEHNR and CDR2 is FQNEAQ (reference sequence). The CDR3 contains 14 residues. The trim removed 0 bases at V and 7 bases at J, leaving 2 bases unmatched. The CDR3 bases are TGTGCCAGCAGCTTAGCAAGGACAGGGGGTGGCTACACCTTC. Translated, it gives CASSLARTGGGYTF.

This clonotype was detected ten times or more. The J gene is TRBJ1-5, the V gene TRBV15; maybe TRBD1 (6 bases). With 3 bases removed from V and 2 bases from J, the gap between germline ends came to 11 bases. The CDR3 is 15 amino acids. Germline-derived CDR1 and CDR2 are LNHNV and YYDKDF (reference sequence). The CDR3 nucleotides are TGTGCCACCAGCAGGTCGACAGGAGGCAATCAGCCCCAGCATTTT. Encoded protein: CATSRSTGGNQPQHF. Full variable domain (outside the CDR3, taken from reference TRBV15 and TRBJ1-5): DAMVIQNPRYQVTQFGKPVTLSCSQTLNHNVMYWYQQKSSQAPKLLFHYYDKDFNNEADTPDNFQSRRPNTSFCFLDIRSPGLGDTAMYLCATSRSTGGNQPQHFGDGTRLSIL.

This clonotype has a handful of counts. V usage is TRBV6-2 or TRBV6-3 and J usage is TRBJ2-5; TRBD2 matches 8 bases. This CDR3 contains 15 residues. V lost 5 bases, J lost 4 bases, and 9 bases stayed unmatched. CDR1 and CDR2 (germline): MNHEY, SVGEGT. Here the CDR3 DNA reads TGTGCCAGCAGTGAAGTCCCGGGGGGGAGAGAGACCCAGTACTTC. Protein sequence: CASSEVPGGRETQYF.

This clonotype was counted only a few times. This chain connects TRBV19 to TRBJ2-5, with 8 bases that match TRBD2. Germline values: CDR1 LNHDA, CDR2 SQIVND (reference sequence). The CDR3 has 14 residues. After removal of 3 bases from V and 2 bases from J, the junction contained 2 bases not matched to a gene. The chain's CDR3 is CASSIASGQETQYF. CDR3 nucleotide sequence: TGTGCCAGTAGTATTGCTAGCGGGCAAGAGACCCAGTACTTC.

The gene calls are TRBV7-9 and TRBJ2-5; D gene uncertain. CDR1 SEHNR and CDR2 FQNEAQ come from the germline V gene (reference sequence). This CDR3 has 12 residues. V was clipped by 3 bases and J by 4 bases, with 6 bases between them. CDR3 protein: CASSFLIETQYF. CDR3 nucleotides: TGTGCCAGCAGCTTTTTGATAGAGACCCAGTACTTC.

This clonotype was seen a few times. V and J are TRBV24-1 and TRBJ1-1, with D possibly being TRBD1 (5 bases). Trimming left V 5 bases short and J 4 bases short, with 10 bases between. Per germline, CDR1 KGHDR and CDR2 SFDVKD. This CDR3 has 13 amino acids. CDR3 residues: CATSVGHFTEAFF. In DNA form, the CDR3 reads TGTGCCACCAGTGTAGGACACTTCACTGAAGCTTTCTTT.

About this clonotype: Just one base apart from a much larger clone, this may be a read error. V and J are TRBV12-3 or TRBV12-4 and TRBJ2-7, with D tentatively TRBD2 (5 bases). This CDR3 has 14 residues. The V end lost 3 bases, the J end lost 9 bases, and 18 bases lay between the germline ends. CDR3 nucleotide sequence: TGTGCCAGCAGTTTCGAGGGTATCCCCTTCGGGCAGTACTTC. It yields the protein CASSFEGIPFGQYF.

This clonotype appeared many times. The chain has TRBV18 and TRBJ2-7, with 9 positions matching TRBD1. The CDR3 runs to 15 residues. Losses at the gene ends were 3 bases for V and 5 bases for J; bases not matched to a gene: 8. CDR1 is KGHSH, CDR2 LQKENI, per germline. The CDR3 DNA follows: TGTGCCAGCTCACCCCCGGGACAGGGTATCAACGAGCAGTACTTC. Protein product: CASSPPGQGINEQYF.